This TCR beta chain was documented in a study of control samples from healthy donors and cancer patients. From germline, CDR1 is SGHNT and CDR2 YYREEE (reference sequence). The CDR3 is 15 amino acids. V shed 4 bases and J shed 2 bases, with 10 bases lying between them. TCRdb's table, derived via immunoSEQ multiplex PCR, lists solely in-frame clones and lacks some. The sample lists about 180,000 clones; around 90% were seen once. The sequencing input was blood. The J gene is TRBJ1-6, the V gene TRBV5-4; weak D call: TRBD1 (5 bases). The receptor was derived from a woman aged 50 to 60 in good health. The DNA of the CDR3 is TGTGCCAGCAGCCTGGGGACGGCCTATAATTCACCCCTCCACTTT. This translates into CASSLGTAYNSPLHF.